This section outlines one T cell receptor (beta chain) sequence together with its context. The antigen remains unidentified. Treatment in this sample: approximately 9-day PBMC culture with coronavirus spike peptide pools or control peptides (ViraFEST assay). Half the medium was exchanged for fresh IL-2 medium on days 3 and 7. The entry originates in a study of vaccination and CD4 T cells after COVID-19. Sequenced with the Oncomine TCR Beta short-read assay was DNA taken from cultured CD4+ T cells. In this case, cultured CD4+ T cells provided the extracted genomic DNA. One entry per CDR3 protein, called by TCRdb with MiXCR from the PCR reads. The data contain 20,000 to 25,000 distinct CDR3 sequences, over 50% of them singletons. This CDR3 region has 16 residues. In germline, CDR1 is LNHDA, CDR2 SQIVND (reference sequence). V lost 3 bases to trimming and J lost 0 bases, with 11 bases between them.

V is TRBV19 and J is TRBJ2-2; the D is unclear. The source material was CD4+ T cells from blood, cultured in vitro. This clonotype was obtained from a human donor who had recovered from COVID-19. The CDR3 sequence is CASSMLTPTNTGELFF. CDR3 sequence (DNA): TGTGCCAGTAGTATGCTGACGCCGACGAACACCGGGGAGCTGTTTTTT.